The subject of this entry is one T cell receptor beta chain. This specimen comes from a study of PD-1 blockade in classical Hodgkin lymphoma. Profiled with immunoSEQ multiplex PCR; TCRdb holds only in-frame clones, not every one. The sample includes around 66,000 clones, 85% to 90% of them seen just once. V shed 0 bases and J 7 bases; nucleotides not matched to a gene: 3. The length of the CDR3 is 14 residues. The germline V gene encodes CDR1 LGHNA and CDR2 YNFKEQ. In every patient, relapse followed autologous stem cell transplantation, while exposure to brentuximab vedotin differed. The V and J genes are TRBV4-2 and TRBJ2-5, with TRBD2 matching over 9 bases. The TCR comes from a human donor with classical Hodgkin lymphoma. The sample was peripheral blood mononuclear cells (PBMCs), taken at baseline. The CDR3 nucleotides are TGTGCCAGCAGCCAAGAGACTAGCGGCGGGACCCAGTACTTC. Translating gives CASSQETSGGTQYF.